The 9 T cell receptor beta chains below all came from one sample that was sequenced in a study of T cells in Graves' hyperthyroidism and ophthalmopathy. Amplification yielded TCR beta CDR3 regions, with RNA transcripts as the source. First-round RT-PCR of the TCR CDR3 relied on the HTBI primer set. TCRdb re-derived calls from the multiplex PCR reads in MiXCR, one entry per CDR3 protein. The table has 540,000 or so distinct CDR3 sequences, just over 45% seen once. Sample: peripheral blood or thyroid tissue (not recorded which). The receptor source for this set is an adult woman with Graves' disease, either hyperthyroidism or ophthalmopathy (not recorded which).

The V gene is TRBV19, the J gene TRBJ2-1; TRBD2 agrees at 10 bases. CDR3 size: 16 residues. With V trimmed by 5 bases and J by 9 bases, 13 bases remained unmatched. The germline V gene encodes CDR1 LNHDA and CDR2 SQIVND (reference sequence). The CDR3 sequence: CASSRLGISGRIEQFF. In DNA form, the CDR3 reads TGTGCCAGTAGTCGGCTGGGGATTAGCGGGAGGATTGAGCAGTTCTTC.

This clonotype was seen just once. Here the CDR3 reads CASSRPGGRRSYEQYF. DNA for the CDR3: TGCGCCAGCAGCCGACCGGGAGGGAGAAGGTCCTACGAGCAGTACTTC. The rearrangement links TRBV4-1 to TRBJ2-7; 8 bases are a match to TRBD2. The CDR3 length is 16 residues. V shed 4 bases, J shed 1 base, and the junction held 9 bases outside the gene matches. Germline V CDR1 and CDR2: MGHRA, YSYEKL.

This clonotype has a handful of counts. CDR3 nucleotide sequence: TGCAGCGTTGTTAGGACAGGAGCCTTCTACGAGCAGTACTTC. Amino acid sequence: CSVVRTGAFYEQYF. This chain uses TRBV29-1 with TRBJ2-7; 7 bases fit TRBD1. The CDR3 is 14 residues long. CDR1 SQVTM and CDR2 ANQGSEA come from the germline V gene. The V segment lost 4 bases and the J segment 3 bases; nucleotides outside the gene matches: 9.

In this sample, this clonotype turned up a few times. The chain carries TRBV6-1 and TRBJ2-5, with D hard to call. The V gene lost 3 bases and the J gene lost 11 bases, with 4 bases spanning the gap. Germline CDR1 is MNHNS and CDR2 is SASEGT. The CDR3 runs to 9 residues. In nucleotides, the CDR3 is TGTGCCAGCAGTGAGAAACAGTACTTC. This sequence encodes CASSEKQYF.

This clonotype occurred a few times. V and J are TRBV10-3 and TRBJ1-1; no firm D call. The germline V gene encodes CDR1 ENHRY and CDR2 SYGVKD. This CDR3 comprises 14 residues. V was cut by 5 bases and J by 1 base, with 11 bases left in between. The CDR3 bases are TGTGCCATCAGTTCCCGACGGGGGAACACTGAAGCTTTCTTT. Protein product: CAISSRRGNTEAFF.

Concerning this clonotype: The junction departs from the called germline gene at one end, perhaps through a read error. V and J are TRBV7-8 and TRBJ2-6, with no clear D. The CDR3 totals 13 residues. Germline lookup yields CDR1 SGHVS and CDR2 FQNEAQ. DNA for the CDR3: TGTGCCAGCAGCCAAGGACGGGCCTACGTCCTGACTTTC. Its protein product is CASSQGRAYVLTF.

The V call is TRBV11-3, the J call TRBJ1-5; tentative D call: TRBD1 (6 bases). The germline CDR1 and CDR2 sequences are SGHNT and YENEEA. With 5 bases removed from V and 5 bases from J, the gap between germline ends came to 19 bases. The CDR3 length is 16 residues. The CDR3 protein is CASSNEGVSPYQPQHF. Written as DNA, the CDR3 is TGTGCCAGCAGCAACGAGGGGGTCAGCCCTTATCAGCCCCAGCATTTT. Filled out from reference TRBV11-3 and TRBJ1-5, the complete variable domain reads EAGVVQSPRYKIIEKKQPVAFWCNPISGHNTLYWYLQNLGQGPELLIRYENEEAVDDSQLPKDRFSAERLKGVDSTLKIQPAELGDSAVYLCASSNEGVSPYQPQHFGDGTRLSIL.

This rearrangement joins TRBV6-5 to TRBJ2-5, with D possibly being TRBD2 (8 bases). The CDR3 has 15 amino acids. Trimming removed 5 bases from V and 5 bases from J, with 18 bases in between. The germline CDR1 and CDR2 sequences are MNHEY and SVGAGI. CDR3 nucleotide sequence: TGTGCCAGCAGTGAACGGGGGGGACAGCGGGAGACCCAGTACTTC. Encoded protein: CASSERGGQRETQYF.

This clonotype came up many times. The chain carries TRBV6-6 and TRBJ2-7; TRBD2 might be the D (5 bases). In germline, CDR1 is MNHNY, CDR2 SVGAGI (reference sequence). Trimming removed 11 bases from V and 3 bases from J, with 17 bases in between. This CDR3 spans 13 amino acids. CDR3 DNA: TGTGCCTCTAGCTCCTCTCCGATCTACGAGCAGTACTTC. Translating gives CASSSSPIYEQYF.